The T cell receptor (beta chain) described here comes from a study of CXCR3-negative and CXCR3-positive naive CD8 T cells. Germline V gives CDR1 SGHVS, CDR2 FNYEAQ. The CDR3 has 18 amino acids. General study findings and limits: Naive cells that were CXCR3-positive had more hydrophobic TRB CDR3s (compared with CXCR3-negative naive cells). Naive subsets had comparable surface CD5, so TRB CDR3 properties gauged TCR strength. Similarly elevated diversity marked both naive subsets, with memory CD8+ cells showing far lower diversity.

CD45RO-CCR7+CD27+CD95- cells counted as naive CD8+ T cells. Worth noting for this clonotype: The antigen is not known.

In preparing the TRB cDNA libraries, 5' RACE with UMI labels was used. TCRdb processed the 5' RACE reads again and assigns one entry to each CDR3 protein, with no DNA. The sample holds over 50,000 distinct CDR3 sequences. The receptor's source is a human donor in good health. Some clones in this sample may be carry-over from other donors' samples. The sequenced sample was naive CXCR3+ CD8+ T cells from blood. As to subset: CD45RO-CCR7+CD27+CD95- naive CD8+ T cells expressing CXCR3 (TNR3+). This rearrangement joins TRBV7-6 to TRBJ1-1. The CDR3 is CASSLVTPRTTMNTEAFF.